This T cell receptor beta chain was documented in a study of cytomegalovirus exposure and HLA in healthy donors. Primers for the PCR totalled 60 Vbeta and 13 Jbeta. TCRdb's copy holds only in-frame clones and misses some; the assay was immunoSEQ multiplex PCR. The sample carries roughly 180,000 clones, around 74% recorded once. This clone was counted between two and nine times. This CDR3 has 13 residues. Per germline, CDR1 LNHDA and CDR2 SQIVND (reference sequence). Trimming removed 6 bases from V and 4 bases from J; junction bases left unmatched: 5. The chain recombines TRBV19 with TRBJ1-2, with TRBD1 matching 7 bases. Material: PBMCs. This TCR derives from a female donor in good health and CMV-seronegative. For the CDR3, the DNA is TGTGCCAGTAGGAAAGACAGGGTCTATGGCTACACCTTC. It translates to CASRKDRVYGYTF.